The clone carrying this T cell receptor beta chain has a handful of counts. Its specificity is unknown. TCR beta CDR3 regions were amplified from RNA. The TCR CDR3 was amplified in a first-round RT-PCR using the HTBI primer set. One entry per CDR3 protein, called by TCRdb with MiXCR from the multiplex PCR reads. The sample records 500,000 to 600,000 distinct CDR3 sequences, approximately 20% being singletons. This entry comes from a study of T cells in Graves' hyperthyroidism and ophthalmopathy. The study included ophthalmopathy patients with Clinical Activity Score at least 3, NOSPECS grade at least 4 and duration under 3 months. Points from the study as a whole: Most expanded thyroid clonotypes above 0.001 also appeared in blood.

CDR1 is LNHDA and CDR2 is SQIVND in the germline V gene (reference sequence). V gave up 4 bases and J gave up 3 bases, with 10 bases separating them. This CDR3 is built from 14 residues. The sample taken for sequencing was blood. This chain connects TRBV19 to TRBJ2-1; D tentatively reads TRBD1 or TRBD2 (5 bases each). The sequence was collected from a man in his forties with Graves' ophthalmopathy. The CDR3 region has the DNA TGTGCCAGTAGTAAGGGGACCATCTACAATGAGCAGTTCTTC. As protein: CASSKGTIYNEQFF. Drawing the rest from reference TRBV19 and TRBJ2-1, the complete variable domain is DGGITQSPKYLFRKEGQNVTLSCEQNLNHDAMYWYRQDPGQGLRLIYYSQIVNDFQKGDIAEGYSVSREKKESFPLTVTSAQKNPTAFYLCASSKGTIYNEQFFGPGTRLTVL.